The rows below give T cell receptor beta chains drawn from one sample of a study of blood T cells in healthy people across ages. TCRdb itself ran the 5' RACE reads through MiXCR, one entry per CDR3 protein. The sample consists of around 650,000 distinct CDR3 sequences, roughly 30% of them appearing once. The specimen sequenced was blood. These receptors came from a woman older than 75 in good health. Each CDR3 is given without its conserved first and last residue. The size of a clone is reported for some rows only, either as once, few or many, or as a class for expanded clones.

CDR3 length	clone size	V gene	CDR3 protein
13	few	TRBV5-1	ASSADPVGTEKLF
11	many	TRBV18	ASSGQGSYGYT
10	NA	TRBV20-1	SAATGDYGYT
14	few	TRBV6-1	ASSPTQGFDQETQY
13	NA	TRBV7-3	ASSLEAGYTGELF
10	NA	TRBV3-1	ASSQETGEAF
15	NA	TRBV5-1	AGSYGLAGGSYNEQF
13	NA	TRBV28	ASSSLAGITDEQF
12	NA	TRBV29-1	SVPPGQVSPEQF
12	few	TRBV7-9	ASGRGSGIHEQY
14	NA	TRBV5-1	ASSLGTGTAYNEQF
12	many	TRBV28	ASSLGGPLQKLF
10	NA	TRBV20-1	SALDSAGTQY
11	many	TRBV6-5	ASTWDVSYGYT
13	NA	TRBV5-1	ASSLVGGGSETQY
10	many	TRBV12-3/TRBV12-4	ASSVNRLEQF
14	many	TRBV6-1	ASSGNKRGAYNEQF
11	NA	TRBV20-1	SASTSVQETQY
12	few	TRBV28	ASNTGLKEEKLF
11	many	TRBV10-3	AISLLAVDEQF
11	few	TRBV18	ASSRDNRETQY
12	few	TRBV28	ASRIGKSGGEQY
12	many	TRBV27	ASSYTTGEETQY
12	NA	TRBV7-2	ASSPGTWNTEAF
13	NA	TRBV18	ASSPKGGVDSPLH
14	many	TRBV5-1	ASSGPSGGLTDTQY
13	many	TRBV5-5	ASSPGLQAYDTQY
13	many	TRBV5-1	ASSPHRPVDHEQY
10	many	TRBV30	AWSQLATEQF
15	many	TRBV5-1	ASSSLGAGQANYGYT
10	many	TRBV11-2	ASSPWVQTQY
11	few	TRBV18	ASSPGKNNEQF
16	NA	TRBV20-1	SASGQSGDQRSYNEQF
10	NA	TRBV20-1	SAQGQFDEQY
14	NA	TRBV5-6	ASSLAWGIGDNEQF
15	many	TRBV12-3/TRBV12-4	ASSLTRTSGGQETQY
11	many	TRBV20-1	SARWEGMKTQY
12	many	TRBV12-3/TRBV12-4	ASSLTTQTDTQY
9	NA	TRBV28	AIQGAVGYT
15	NA	TRBV12-5	ASGLPTGAAFSEGYT